This entry is about one T cell receptor beta chain. TCRdb re-called the PCR reads with MiXCR, one entry per CDR3 protein. The top ten clones hold over 11% of a sample with more than 9,500 distinct CDR3 sequences, 45% to 55% of them seen once. V lost 5 bases to trimming and J lost 5 bases, with 21 bases between them. The CDR3 is made up of 16 amino acids. Germline V gene lookup returns CDR1 SGHVS and CDR2 FNYEAQ. The sample comes from a study of tumor-infiltrating lymphocytes in oesophageal squamous cell carcinoma. What was sequenced was normal esophageal tissue next to the tumor. The receptor's source is a male donor with esophageal squamous cell carcinoma. The V and J genes are TRBV7-6 and TRBJ2-5, with D perhaps TRBD2 (7 bases). CDR3 sequence: CASSPPWGGPQETQYF. DNA of the CDR3: TGTGCCAGCAGCCCTCCCTGGGGGGGCCCTCAGGAGACCCAGTACTTC.